This passage covers 14 T cell receptor beta chains from one sample sequenced in a study of cytomegalovirus exposure and HLA in healthy donors. Amplification used 60 Vbeta primers and 13 Jbeta primers. Using immunoSEQ multiplex PCR, the repertoire was profiled, and TCRdb retains in-frame clones only, with some absent. In the table there are hundreds of thousands of clones, approximately 80% of which are singletons. Sequencing input: PBMCs. The receptors derive from a man aged 35 to 55 in good health and CMV-seronegative.

The chain carries TRBV28 and TRBJ1-1; D is uncertain. This CDR3 is 15 amino acids long. Trimming removed 6 bases at V and 1 base at J, with 15 bases between. The germline V gene has CDR1 MDHEN and CDR2 SYDVKM. CDR3 residues: CASSPARYKNTEAFF. In DNA form, the CDR3 reads TGTGCCAGCAGCCCGGCGCGGTATAAGAACACTGAAGCTTTCTTT.

The rearrangement uses TRBV5-4 and TRBJ2-1; 15 bases align to TRBD2. The CDR3 has 15 residues. CDR1 is SGHNT, CDR2 YYREEE, per germline (reference sequence). V dropped 4 bases and J dropped 7; count of bases not matched to a gene: 3. The CDR3 here is CASSPGTSGGNEQFF. DNA of the CDR3: TGTGCCAGCAGCCCCGGGACTAGCGGGGGGAATGAGCAGTTCTTC.

The genes are TRBV5-5 and TRBJ1-6; D might be TRBD1 (6 bases). The CDR3 loop spans 16 amino acids. Germline CDR1 is SGHKS and CDR2 is YYEKEE (reference sequence). V was pared by 4 bases and J by 9 bases, with 20 bases between. The CDR3 sequence: CASSQSQDSGVSPLHF. The CDR3 bases are TGTGCCAGCAGCCAGTCCCAGGACAGTGGAGTTTCACCCCTCCACTTT.

This chain joins TRBV25-1 and TRBJ2-2; the D gene is possibly TRBD2 (5 bases). V lost 7 bases and J lost 0, with 12 bases in between. CDR1 is MGHDK, CDR2 SYGVNS, per germline. CDR3 length: 15 residues. The CDR3 loop is CASTGAESNTGELFF. In DNA, the CDR3 is TGTGCCAGCACCGGAGCGGAATCGAACACCGGGGAGCTGTTTTTT.

The V and J genes are TRBV5-1 and TRBJ1-2; D is uncertain. The CDR3 covers 13 residues. The germline gives CDR1 SGHRS, CDR2 YFSETQ. V lost 0 bases and J 2 bases, leaving 5 bases between the germline ends. CDR3 sequence reads: CASSLEENYGYTF. CDR3 DNA: TGCGCCAGCAGCTTGGAGGAGAACTATGGCTACACCTTC.

The chain couples TRBV4-2 to TRBJ1-6; 9 bases map to TRBD1. CDR3 size: 19 residues. CDR1 is LGHNA, CDR2 YNFKEQ, per germline. The ends lost 2 bases at V and 9 bases at J; junction bases unmatched: 17. This CDR3 is CASSQPDFDQDRGRSPLHF. Written as DNA, the CDR3 is TGTGCCAGCAGCCAACCCGACTTTGATCAGGACAGGGGTCGTTCACCCCTCCACTTT.

This chain uses TRBV4-3 with TRBJ1-2, with TRBD1 matching 7 bases. This CDR3 is 17 amino acids long. V lost 0 bases, J lost 3 bases, and 10 bases stayed unmatched. Germline V gene lookup returns CDR1 LGHNA and CDR2 YSLEER. The DNA for the CDR3 is TGCGCCAGCAGCCAAGAGGTTAGAGTGGACAGGTACTATGGCTACACCTTC. Protein sequence: CASSQEVRVDRYYGYTF.

The V and J genes are TRBV12-5 and TRBJ2-7; 10 positions match TRBD2. The CDR3 covers 14 residues. Germline values: CDR1 LGHNT, CDR2 FRNRAP. J was trimmed by 5 bases and V by 5 bases; bases with no gene match: 6. Written as DNA, the CDR3 is TGTGCTAGTGGTATGGGACTAGCGACCCACGAGCAGTACTTC. Translation: CASGMGLATHEQYF.

The rearrangement joins TRBV15 to TRBJ2-1; TRBD2 matches at 10 bases. Germline loops: CDR1 LNHNV, CDR2 YYDKDF (reference sequence). After removal of 4 bases from V and 9 bases from J, the junction contained 6 bases not matched to a gene. This CDR3 region has 14 residues. This CDR3 is CATSTTSGMGEQFF. CDR3 nucleotide sequence: TGTGCCACCAGCACCACTAGCGGGATGGGTGAGCAGTTCTTC.

The chain uses TRBV29-1 and TRBJ1-4; possible D gene TRBD1, 6 bases. Germline-derived CDR1 and CDR2 are SQVTM and ANQGSEA. Trimming shortened V by 7 bases and J by 6 bases, and 18 bases separated the two germline ends. The CDR3 runs 14 residues. The CDR3 loop is CSAIDRRTYEKLFF. CDR3 bases: TGCAGCGCCATAGACAGGAGAACGTATGAAAAACTGTTTTTT.

The chain couples TRBV29-1 to TRBJ2-7, with 9 bases fitting TRBD2. Germline V lookup: CDR1 SQVTM, CDR2 ANQGSEA. V trimming: 5 bases; J trimming: 3 bases; junction bases outside the gene matches: 8. The CDR3 sequence is 14 residues long. CDR3 amino acids: CSVPIAGDLYEQYF. The CDR3 region has the DNA TGCAGCGTTCCCATAGCGGGAGATCTCTACGAGCAGTACTTC.

The rearrangement uses TRBV28 and TRBJ2-7; 7 bases line up with TRBD1. CDR1 MDHEN and CDR2 SYDVKM come from the germline V gene. Trimming at V came to 7 bases and at J to 7 bases, leaving 4 bases not matched to a gene. The CDR3 extends over 11 amino acids. Written as DNA, the CDR3 is TGTGCCAGCACCAACAGGGGAGAGCAGTACTTC. Translation gives CASTNRGEQYF.

The V call is TRBV9, the J call TRBJ2-3, with D possibly being TRBD1 (6 bases). The germline V and J ends were trimmed by 3 bases and 0 bases, with 11 bases remaining between them. This CDR3 region has 15 residues. CDR1 SGDLS and CDR2 YYNGEE come from the germline V gene. CDR3 bases: TGTGCCAGCAGCGCTGGACAGATTAGCACAGATACGCAGTATTTT. As protein: CASSAGQISTDTQYF.

The CDR3 protein is CASTYRASSVGEAFF. The CDR3 region has the DNA TGTGCCAGTACCTACAGGGCCTCGTCGGTAGGGGAAGCTTTCTTT. The chain combines TRBV2 with TRBJ1-1, with D tentatively TRBD1 (6 bases). The ends were cut back, 9 bases at V and 8 bases at J, with 25 bases in the middle. The CDR3 covers 15 residues. Germline V gene sequence: CDR1 SNHLY, CDR2 FYNNEI.